These 21 T cell receptor beta chains originate from one sample sequenced in a study of blood T cell repertoires in COVID-19. The data were produced by immunoSEQ multiplex PCR, yet TCRdb's version contains in-frame clones alone and is incomplete. The sample contains 95,000 to 150,000 clones, around nine tenths of which appear only once. The sample comprised peripheral blood. The receptors derive from a woman in her forties or fifties with active or convalescent COVID-19.

The J gene is TRBJ2-4, the V gene TRBV27; 11 nucleotides match TRBD2. The CDR3 contains 16 residues. Trimming removed 4 bases from V and 0 bases from J; junction bases left unmatched: 2. CDR1 MNHEY and CDR2 SMNVEV come from the germline V gene (reference sequence). As DNA, the CDR3 is TGTGCCAGCAGTTGGGGACTAGCGGCAGCCAAAAACATTCAGTACTTC. Encoded protein: CASSWGLAAAKNIQYF.

This chain uses TRBV27 with TRBJ2-1, with D perhaps matching TRBD1 (5 bases). Germline CDR1 and CDR2: MNHEY and SMNVEV (reference sequence). This CDR3 spans 13 amino acids. The germline V and J ends were trimmed by 2 bases and 4 bases, with 6 bases remaining between them. The CDR3 sequence: CASSLTGYNEQFF. CDR3 bases: TGTGCCAGCAGTTTAACAGGTTACAATGAGCAGTTCTTC.

The genes are TRBV7-9 and TRBJ2-1, with 7 bases that match TRBD2. CDR3 length: 14 amino acids. CDR1 and CDR2 from the germline V gene are SEHNR and FQNEAQ (reference sequence). The trim removed 5 bases at V and 10 bases at J, leaving 11 bases unmatched. The CDR3 spells CASSHTGGAGEQFF. The CDR3 bases are TGTGCCAGCAGCCATACGGGGGGAGCTGGGGAGCAGTTCTTC.

This chain joins TRBV7-6 and TRBJ2-1, with 10 bases fitting TRBD2. The CDR3 consists of 19 residues. V dropped 2 bases and J dropped 0; count of bases not matched to a gene: 10. The germline V gene encodes CDR1 SGHVS and CDR2 FNYEAQ. The CDR3 coding sequence is TGTGCCAGCAGCTTAATTGAGACTAGCGGGCGAAGCTCCTACAATGAGCAGTTCTTC. Its translation: CASSLIETSGRSSYNEQFF.

The chain recombines TRBV7-9 with TRBJ2-2, with unresolved D. The CDR3 has 12 residues. Germline V CDR1 and CDR2: SEHNR, FQNEAQ (reference sequence). Trimming took 5 bases from V and 5 from J, leaving 6 bases between them. The CDR3 loop reads CASSPLTGELFF. The CDR3 coding sequence is TGTGCCAGCAGCCCCTTAACCGGGGAGCTGTTTTTT.

This clone was picked up one time. V gene TRBV6-5 combines with J gene TRBJ2-3, with 12 bases identical to TRBD2. CDR1 MNHEY and CDR2 SVGAGI come from the germline V gene. This CDR3 region has 15 residues. The trim removed 6 bases at V and 6 bases at J, leaving 7 bases unmatched. Written as DNA, the CDR3 is TGTGCCAGCAGCCGGACTAGCGGGACAGAGGATACGCAGTATTTT. This gives the protein CASSRTSGTEDTQYF.

This clone was seen once. The rearrangement links TRBV15 to TRBJ1-1; 7 nucleotides match TRBD1. J gave up 1 base and V 5 bases, and 7 bases lay outside the gene matches. The length of the CDR3 is 15 residues. Per the germline V gene, CDR1 is LNHNV and CDR2 is YYDKDF (reference sequence). CDR3 sequence: CATSVETGSNTEAFF. The CDR3 nucleotides read TGTGCCACCAGCGTTGAGACAGGGTCGAACACTGAAGCTTTCTTT.

The chain uses TRBV5-3 and TRBJ2-5; 9 bases match TRBD2. TRBV5-3 is classed as an ORF, of uncertain function. Trimming cost V 4 bases and J 1 base; bases outside gene matches: 14. CDR3 length: 18 residues. As DNA, the CDR3 is TGTGCCAGAAGCCCCTTGGAGGCTAGCGGGACCACCCAAGAGACCCAGTACTTC. Encoded protein: CARSPLEASGTTQETQYF.

V gene TRBV7-2 combines with J gene TRBJ2-7; 8 nucleotides line up with TRBD2. CDR1 SGHTA and CDR2 FQGNSA come from the germline V gene. J lost 0 bases, V lost 1 base, and 8 bases had no gene match. This CDR3 is built from 17 residues. The CDR3 DNA sequence: TGTGCCAGCAGCTTAGGTCCAGCGGGGGCGAACTCCTACGAGCAGTACTTC. This sequence encodes CASSLGPAGANSYEQYF.

The chain recombines TRBV27 with TRBJ2-7, with TRBD1 as a possible D gene (6 bases). V lost 5 bases and J 2 bases, leaving 13 bases between the germline ends. CDR1 MNHEY and CDR2 SMNVEV come from the germline V gene (reference sequence). This CDR3 is 14 amino acids long. CDR3 sequence: CASSDQGIPYEQYF. DNA of the CDR3: TGTGCCAGCAGTGATCAGGGGATCCCCTACGAGCAGTACTTC.

This chain connects TRBV19 to TRBJ2-1; tentative D call: TRBD2 (5 bases). Trimming left V 7 bases short and J 1 base short, with 8 bases between. Germline CDR1 and CDR2: LNHDA and SQIVND (reference sequence). The CDR3 extends over 13 amino acids. In DNA form, the CDR3 reads TGTGCCAGTAAGAGCGGATCCTACAATGAGCAGTTCTTC. Protein product: CASKSGSYNEQFF.

This clone was detected once. The chain carries TRBV11-2 and TRBJ2-1; 8 bases line up with TRBD2. The CDR3 extends over 15 amino acids. After removal of 5 bases from V and 8 bases from J, the junction contained 11 bases not matched to a gene. The germline V gene encodes CDR1 SGHAT and CDR2 FQNNGV. The CDR3 loop reads CASSQGGRGVDEQFF. In nucleotides, the CDR3 is TGTGCCAGCAGCCAAGGAGGGCGGGGGGTGGATGAGCAGTTCTTC.

A remark on this clone: Other DNA sequences in this sample translate to the same CDR3. The chain couples TRBV28 to TRBJ2-5; possible D gene TRBD2, 5 bases. The V gene lost 5 bases and the J gene lost 4 bases, with 11 bases spanning the gap. This CDR3 comprises 13 residues. Per the germline V gene, CDR1 is MDHEN and CDR2 is SYDVKM. The CDR3, as DNA: TGTGCCAGCAGTAGGATTCGGGGAGAGACCCAGTACTTC. Its translation is CASSRIRGETQYF.

The rearrangement joins TRBV12-3 or TRBV12-4 to TRBJ1-1, with 7 bases aligning to TRBD1. The CDR3 covers 13 residues. Unmatched junction bases numbered 8, after V lost 5 bases and J lost 8 bases. This chain's CDR3 is CASSRAGGMEAFF. CDR3 in DNA: TGTGCCAGCAGTCGAGCAGGGGGGATGGAAGCTTTCTTT.

The rearrangement links TRBV10-3 to TRBJ1-6, with 9 bases fitting TRBD1. J was trimmed by 9 bases and V by 5 bases; bases with no gene match: 5. CDR3 size: 14 residues. Looked up from germline, CDR1 is ENHRY and CDR2 is SYGVKD. The DNA of the CDR3 is TGTGCCATCAGTTTAGACAGGGGGGGTTCACCCCTCCACTTT. This codes for CAISLDRGGSPLHF.

This chain links TRBV12-3 or TRBV12-4 with TRBJ2-1; the D is unclear. V was trimmed by 8 bases and J by 8 bases, leaving 16 bases between them. The CDR3 extends over 13 amino acids. The CDR3 sequence is CASLGPKRYEQFF. The CDR3 bases are TGTGCCAGCCTAGGCCCGAAACGATATGAGCAGTTCTTC.

V gene TRBV11-2 combines with J gene TRBJ2-2, with 7 bases that match TRBD2. This CDR3 is 17 amino acids long. Germline assignment: CDR1 SGHAT and CDR2 FQNNGV. V was pared by 0 bases and J by 3 bases, with 7 bases of the junction left unmatched. The CDR3 loop is CASSLDAGVFDTGELFF. DNA for the CDR3: TGTGCCAGCAGCTTAGATGCGGGGGTTTTCGACACCGGGGAGCTGTTTTTT.

The chain couples TRBV7-9 to TRBJ2-2; a possible D gene is TRBD2 (5 bases). CDR1 is SEHNR and CDR2 is FQNEAQ in the germline V gene (reference sequence). The length of the CDR3 is 14 residues. Trimming shortened V by 6 bases and J by 3 bases, and 11 bases separated the two germline ends. The CDR3 nucleotides are TGTGCCAGCAGAGAGGAGGCCGACACCGGGGAGCTGTTTTTT. This translates into CASREEADTGELFF.

The CDR3 sequence is CASSLSILRTGLNTEAFF. CDR3 in DNA: TGTGCCAGCAGTTTATCTATCCTCAGGACAGGCTTGAACACTGAAGCTTTCTTT. The chain combines TRBV27 with TRBJ1-1, with TRBD1 identical over 7 bases. There are 18 residues in the CDR3. CDR1 and CDR2 (germline): MNHEY, SMNVEV (reference sequence). Trimming removed 0 bases from V and 0 bases from J; junction bases left unmatched: 10.

V is TRBV7-2 and J is TRBJ1-5; D not resolved. Germline V gene sequence: CDR1 SGHTA, CDR2 FQGNSA. This CDR3 is 15 amino acids long. Deletions cut 0 bases from V and 3 bases from J, with 9 bases between. CDR3 in amino acids: CASSLAYSHNQPQHF. In nucleotides, the CDR3 is TGTGCCAGCAGCTTAGCGTACAGCCACAATCAGCCCCAGCATTTT.

This clone turned up a few times. The CDR3 sequence: CASSYSGQHQPQHF. The DNA for the CDR3 is TGTGCCAGCAGTTACTCGGGACAGCATCAGCCCCAGCATTTT. V is TRBV6-2 or TRBV6-3 and J is TRBJ1-5; 7 bases align to TRBD1. The germline V gene has CDR1 MNHEY and CDR2 SVGEGT. Losses at the gene ends were 0 bases for V and 5 bases for J; bases not matched to a gene: 1. The CDR3 covers 14 residues.